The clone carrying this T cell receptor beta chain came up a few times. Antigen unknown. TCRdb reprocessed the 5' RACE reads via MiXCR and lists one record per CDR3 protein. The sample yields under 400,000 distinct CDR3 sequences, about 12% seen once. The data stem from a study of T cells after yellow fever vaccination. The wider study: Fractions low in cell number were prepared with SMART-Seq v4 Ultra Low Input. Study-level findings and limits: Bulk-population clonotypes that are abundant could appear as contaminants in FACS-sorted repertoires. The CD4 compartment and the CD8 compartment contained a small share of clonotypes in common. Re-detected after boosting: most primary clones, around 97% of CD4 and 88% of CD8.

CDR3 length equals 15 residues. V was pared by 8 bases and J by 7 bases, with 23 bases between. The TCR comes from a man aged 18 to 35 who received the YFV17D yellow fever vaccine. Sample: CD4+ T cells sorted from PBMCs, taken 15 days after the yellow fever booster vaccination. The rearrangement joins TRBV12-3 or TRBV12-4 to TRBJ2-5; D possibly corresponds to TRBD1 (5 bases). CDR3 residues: CASHQDPRGKSTQYF. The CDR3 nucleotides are TGTGCCAGCCACCAAGACCCAAGGGGAAAGTCGACCCAGTACTTC.